A selection of T cell receptor beta chains follows, all from one sample in a study of cytomegalovirus exposure and HLA in healthy donors. Sequencing was performed with immunoSEQ multiplex PCR; in TCRdb, only in-frame clones are kept and a portion is missing. The sample yields 230,000 or so clones, about 91% seen once. Sequenced sample: PBMCs. These receptors were collected from a woman younger than 35 in good health and CMV-seronegative. Each CDR3 is given with its conserved first and last residue. A D gene is named only where the DNA matches it firmly. Part of the rows lack a size; the others show once, few, many or a class for expanded clones.

clone size | J gene | V gene | D gene | CDR3 protein | CDR3 DNA
once | TRBJ1-5 | TRBV9 | NA | CASSVGRNRDGNQPQHF | TGTGCCAGCAGCGTAGGGAGGAACAGGGACGGCAATCAGCCCCAGCATTTT
NA | TRBJ2-2 | TRBV2 | NA | CASRRESGNTGELFF | TGTGCCAGCAGGCGGGAAAGCGGGAACACCGGGGAGCTGTTTTTT
NA | TRBJ2-1 | TRBV4-2 | NA | CASSQGAPTTYNEQFF | TGTGCCAGCAGCCAGGGAGCCCCTACTACCTACAATGAGCAGTTCTTC
NA | TRBJ1-2 | TRBV20-1 | NA | CSAIDSYGYTF | TGCAGTGCTATCGACAGTTATGGCTACACCTTC
NA | TRBJ2-1 | TRBV7-2 | TRBD2 | CASSLSGLAYFF | TGTGCCAGCAGCTTATCCGGACTAGCGTACTTCTTC
NA | TRBJ2-5 | TRBV19 | TRBD2 | CASSITSGRTETQYF | TGTGCCAGTAGTATCACTAGCGGGAGGACAGAGACCCAGTACTTC
NA | TRBJ2-7 | TRBV27 | TRBD1 | CASSLGDSSYEQYF | TGTGCCAGCAGTTTAGGGGACAGCTCCTACGAGCAGTACTTC
NA | TRBJ2-7 | TRBV11-1 | TRBD2 | CASSLEPYSSGRVDEQYF | TGTGCCAGCAGCTTAGAACCCTATTCTAGCGGGAGAGTCGACGAGCAGTACTTC
NA | TRBJ2-3 | TRBV11-3 | TRBD1 | CASSSYRTGQMDTQYF | TGTGCCAGCAGCTCTTACCGGACAGGGCAGATGGATACGCAGTATTTT
NA | TRBJ1-4 | TRBV9 | NA | CASSAGGGPNEKLFF | TGTGCCAGCAGCGCGGGGGGGGGACCAAATGAAAAACTGTTTTTT